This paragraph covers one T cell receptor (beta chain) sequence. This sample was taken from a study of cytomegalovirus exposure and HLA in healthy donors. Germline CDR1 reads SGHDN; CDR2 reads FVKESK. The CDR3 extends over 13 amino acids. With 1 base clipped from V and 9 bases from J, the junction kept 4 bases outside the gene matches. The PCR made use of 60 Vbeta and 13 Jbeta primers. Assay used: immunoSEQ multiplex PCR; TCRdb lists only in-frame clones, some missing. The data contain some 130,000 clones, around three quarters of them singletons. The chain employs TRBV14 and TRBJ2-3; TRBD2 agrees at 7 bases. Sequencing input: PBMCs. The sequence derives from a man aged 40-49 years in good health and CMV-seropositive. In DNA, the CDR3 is TGTGCCAGCAGCCAAGGGGAGGGAGTGACGCAGTATTTT. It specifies CASSQGEGVTQYF.